The T cell receptor beta chain described here comes from a study of T cells in Graves' hyperthyroidism and ophthalmopathy. General study points: Researchers found most expanded thyroid clonotypes above 0.001 in blood as well.

Patients were aged 18 to 65, had disease duration under 2 months, and had newly diagnosed hyperthyroidism. Amplified TCR beta CDR3 regions came from RNA transcripts. The HTBI primer set drove a first-round RT-PCR of the TCR CDR3. In TCRdb, the multiplex PCR reads were re-called with MiXCR into one record per CDR3 protein. This table holds approximately 430,000 distinct CDR3 sequences, more than 15% found once. This clonotype was picked up many times. Its antigen is not identified. Germline V gives CDR1 MDHEN, CDR2 SYDVKM. With 5 bases clipped from V and 3 bases from J, the junction kept 7 bases outside the gene matches. This CDR3 is built from 14 residues.

The sequence was obtained from a woman under 30 with Graves' hyperthyroidism. Sequenced material: blood. The chain combines TRBV28 with TRBJ2-7; 7 nucleotides match TRBD1. For the CDR3, the DNA is TGTGCCAGCAGTCTAGGGACAGTGCTCTACGAGCAGTACTTC. It codes for CASSLGTVLYEQYF.